Shown below are 8 T cell receptor beta chains from a single sample sequenced in a study of blood T cell repertoires in COVID-19. Profiling relied on immunoSEQ multiplex PCR, and the TCRdb table lists in-frame clones only, not all of them. The sample gives 240,000 or so clones, approximately 86% of which show up once; approximately 7.6% is in the top ten. Sample: peripheral blood. Every receptor here comes from a man between 60 and 70 years old who had recovered from COVID-19.

This chain links TRBV5-5 with TRBJ2-7; TRBD1 aligns across 10 bases. Germline V gene sequence: CDR1 SGHKS, CDR2 YYEKEE (reference sequence). The CDR3 has 15 amino acids. The trim removed 3 bases at V and 0 bases at J, leaving 3 bases unmatched. In DNA, the CDR3 is TGTGCCAGCAGCTCGACAGGGGGCCGCTCCTACGAGCAGTACGTC. Protein sequence: CASSSTGGRSYEQYV.

The chain recombines TRBV5-1 with TRBJ1-5; TRBD1 aligns across 7 bases. With 3 bases clipped from V and 4 bases from J, the junction kept 4 bases outside the gene matches. CDR1 and CDR2 from the germline V gene are SGHRS and YFSETQ. CDR3 length: 14 residues. CDR3 nucleotides: TGCGCCAGCAGCTCCGGGACAGAGAATCAGCCCCAGCATTTT. Translating it yields CASSSGTENQPQHF.

This clone was seen a handful of times. The rearrangement links TRBV7-8 to TRBJ2-1, with TRBD2 matching 8 bases. Per the germline V gene, CDR1 is SGHVS and CDR2 is FQNEAQ. The CDR3 consists of 15 residues. Germline trimming cut 5 bases from V and 1 base from J; bases unmatched to any gene: 4. The chain's CDR3 is CASSRAGASYNEQFF. CDR3 DNA sequence: TGTGCCAGCAGCCGAGCGGGGGCTTCCTACAATGAGCAGTTCTTC.

This chain joins TRBV19 and TRBJ2-3; 8 bases match TRBD2. The CDR3 contains 16 residues. CDR1 is LNHDA and CDR2 is SQIVND in the germline V gene (reference sequence). J lost 2 bases, V lost 3 bases, and 7 bases had no gene match. The CDR3: CASSMAGGSPTDTQYF. In DNA form, the CDR3 reads TGTGCCAGTAGTATGGCGGGGGGATCCCCCACAGATACGCAGTATTTT.

J is TRBJ2-3 and V is TRBV15, with D possibly being TRBD1 (6 bases). Germline values: CDR1 LNHNV, CDR2 YYDKDF (reference sequence). The V end lost 5 bases, the J end lost 0 bases, and 9 bases lay between the germline ends. The CDR3 runs to 14 residues. The CDR3 bases are TGTGCCACCAGCTCAGGGGATAGCACAGATACGCAGTATTTT. This translates into CATSSGDSTDTQYF.

The V and J genes are TRBV5-5 and TRBJ1-4; 10 bases line up with TRBD1. V lost 4 bases to trimming and J lost 7 bases; unmatched junction nucleotides: 19. CDR1 and CDR2 from the germline V gene are SGHKS and YYEKEE (reference sequence). This CDR3 spans 19 amino acids. CDR3 residues: CASSRTTGGAAQSTEKLFF. The CDR3 coding sequence is TGTGCCAGCAGCCGGACGACAGGGGGCGCAGCGCAATCCACTGAAAAACTGTTTTTT.

V is TRBV2 and J is TRBJ1-2; TRBD1 is a possible D gene (5 bases). The V end was cut by 6 bases, the J end by 8 bases, with 16 bases between. Germline CDR1 and CDR2: SNHLY and FYNNEI. The CDR3 is made up of 13 amino acids. CDR3 region: CASSYLWGEGYTF. The CDR3 nucleotides read TGTGCCAGCAGCTATTTATGGGGGGAAGGCTACACCTTC.

V gene TRBV11-3 combines with J gene TRBJ2-2, with TRBD2 matching 11 bases. CDR1 is SGHNT, CDR2 YENEEA, per germline. The junction had 1 base not matched to a gene; V was cut back by 3 bases and J by 4 bases. This CDR3 has 15 amino acids. The CDR3 spells CASSLTSGVTGELFF. CDR3 nucleotide sequence: TGTGCCAGCAGCTTGACTAGCGGGGTCACCGGGGAGCTGTTTTTT.